Presented here are 10 T cell receptor beta chains from one specimen sequenced in a study of shared clonotypes between healthy human individuals (dated by TCRdb to about 2020). The library was made by the immunoSEQ multiplex PCR assay. TCRdb mirrors the immuneACCESS table, restricted to in-frame sequences. Some clones are absent from its copies; in checked studies, under half trace to an unresolved V gene, and the reason for the others is unknown. The sample yields under 600,000 clones; almost 80% were counted once. The ten largest clones take up approximately 13% of the sample. Sequences were obtained from PBMCs. The receptors here all came from a middle-aged woman in good health. Some clones in this sample may be carry-over from other donors' samples.

This clone was counted only a few times. This chain links TRBV4-2 with TRBJ1-2, with 9 bases identical to TRBD1. Germline CDR1 LGHNA, CDR2 YNFKEQ. The ends lost 1 base at V and 7 bases at J; junction bases unmatched: 4. The CDR3 loop spans 14 amino acids. CDR3 in DNA: TGTGCCAGCAGCCAAGTAACAGGGGGCTTTGGCTACACCTTC. Protein product: CASSQVTGGFGYTF.

The chain joins TRBV5-1 to TRBJ2-7, with TRBD2 matching over 7 bases. Germline V gene sequence: CDR1 SGHRS, CDR2 YFSETQ. V dropped 5 bases and J dropped 7; count of bases not matched to a gene: 12. The CDR3 has 14 residues. The CDR3 bases are TGCGCCAGCAGTGCCTTGGGGGGGAAAAGGGAGCAGTACTTC. It translates to CASSALGGKREQYF. The whole variable domain, remainder taken from reference TRBV5-1 and TRBJ2-7, is KAGVTQTPRYLIKTRGQQVTLSCSPISGHRSVSWYQQTPGQGLQFLFEYFSETQRNKGNFPGRFSGRQFSNSRSEMNVSTLELGDSALYLCASSALGGKREQYFGPGTRLTVT.

The chain is built from TRBV7-2 and TRBJ2-3, with D hard to call. V lost 7 bases and J 4 bases, leaving 12 bases between the germline ends. The V gene's germline CDR1 is SGHTA and CDR2 FQGNSA. This CDR3 region has 13 residues. CDR3 sequence: CASNSWVADTQYF. The CDR3 nucleotides read TGTGCCAGCAACTCCTGGGTTGCAGATACGCAGTATTTT.

This clone appeared a few times. The CDR3, as DNA: TGTGCCAGCAGACCTACACTGAACACTGAAGCTTTCTTT. Translation gives CASRPTLNTEAFF. The rearrangement uses TRBV9 and TRBJ1-1; no clear D gene. Trimming removed 5 bases at V and 0 bases at J, with 8 bases between. CDR3 length: 13 amino acids. Germline V CDR1 and CDR2: SGDLS, YYNGEE. The entire variable domain, with the rest obtained from reference TRBV9 and TRBJ1-1, is as follows: DSGVTQTPKHLITATGQRVTLRCSPRSGDLSVYWYQQSLDQGLQFLIQYYNGEERAKGNILERFSAQQFPDLHSELNLSSLELGDSALYFCASRPTLNTEAFFGQGTRLTVV.

The V call is TRBV2, the J call TRBJ2-1, with 8 positions matching TRBD1. V was pared by 5 bases and J by 5 bases, with 14 bases of the junction left unmatched. The CDR3 sequence is 17 residues long. Per the germline V gene, CDR1 is SNHLY and CDR2 is FYNNEI. The CDR3 is CASSPPRRTGKDNEQFF. The CDR3 DNA reads TGTGCCAGCAGTCCCCCCCGCCGGACAGGGAAAGACAATGAGCAGTTCTTC. The variable domain in full, with the rest retrieved from reference TRBV2 and TRBJ2-1, is EPEVTQTPSHQVTQMGQEVILRCVPISNHLYFYWYRQILGQKVEFLVSFYNNEISEKSEIFDDQFSVERPDGSNFTLKIRSTKLEDSAMYFCASSPPRRTGKDNEQFFGPGTRLTVL.

With respect to this clone: The same CDR3 also results from other DNA sequences found in this sample. The chain employs TRBV5-1 and TRBJ2-7; TRBD2 is a possible D gene (6 bases). The CDR3 is made up of 14 amino acids. The V end lost 0 bases, the J end lost 5 bases, and 12 bases lay between the germline ends. The germline CDR1 and CDR2 sequences are SGHRS and YFSETQ. In nucleotides, the CDR3 is TGCGCCAGCAGCTTGGGGACTGGGGGGAACGAGCAGTACTTC. Translation: CASSLGTGGNEQYF.

J is TRBJ2-7 and V is TRBV27, with TRBD1 matching 10 bases. The junction had 16 bases not matched to a gene; V was cut back by 7 bases and J by 4 bases. The CDR3 has 17 residues. CDR1 is MNHEY and CDR2 is SMNVEV in the germline V gene (reference sequence). The CDR3 DNA reads TGTGCCAGCACCCCTCAGCTCCTCCGGGACAGGGGTTACGAGCAGTACTTC. Its protein product is CASTPQLLRDRGYEQYF.

This clone has a count of ten or more. V usage is TRBV6-5 and J usage is TRBJ2-2, with D possibly TRBD1 on 5 matching bases. Per germline, CDR1 MNHEY and CDR2 SVGAGI. V lost 6 bases, J lost 1 base, and 12 bases lay in between. This CDR3 region has 15 residues. CDR3 sequence: CASSKGFMNTGELFF. The CDR3 DNA follows: TGTGCCAGCAGCAAGGGGTTCATGAACACCGGGGAGCTGTTTTTT.

As for this clone: This is likely a read error, given that the CDR3 carries no conserved phenylalanine or tryptophan at its end. This rearrangement joins TRBV28 to TRBJ1-1, with 8 bases fitting TRBD1. This CDR3 spans 13 amino acids. The germline gives CDR1 MDHEN, CDR2 SYDVKM. Trimming took 2 bases from V and 8 from J; bases not matched to a gene: 4. CDR3 coding DNA: TGTGCCAGCAGTTTAGACAGGGGCGAGGAAGCTTTCCTT. Protein: CASSLDRGEEAFL.

V gene TRBV10-3 combines with J gene TRBJ1-4; D is unresolved. The CDR3 has 15 amino acids. Germline CDR1 reads ENHRY; CDR2 reads SYGVKD. The V and J ends lost 0 bases and 3 bases respectively, with 8 bases between them. The CDR3 sequence is CAISESLRPNEKLFF. DNA for the CDR3: TGTGCCATCAGTGAGTCGCTGCGGCCTAATGAAAAACTGTTTTTT.